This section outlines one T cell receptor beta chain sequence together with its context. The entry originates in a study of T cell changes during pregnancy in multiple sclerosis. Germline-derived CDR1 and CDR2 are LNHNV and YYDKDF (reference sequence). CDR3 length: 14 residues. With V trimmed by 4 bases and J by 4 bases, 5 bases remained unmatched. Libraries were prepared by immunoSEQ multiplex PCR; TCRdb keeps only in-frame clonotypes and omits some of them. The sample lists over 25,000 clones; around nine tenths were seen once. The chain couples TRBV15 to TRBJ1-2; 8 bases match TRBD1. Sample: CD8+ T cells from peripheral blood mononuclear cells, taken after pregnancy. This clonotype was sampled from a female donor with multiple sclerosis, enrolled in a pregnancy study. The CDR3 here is CATSTGGLGYGYTF. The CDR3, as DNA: TGTGCCACCAGCACAGGGGGCTTGGGCTATGGCTACACCTTC.